Below are 22 T cell receptor beta chains sequenced from a single sample in a study of CD8+CD57+ T cells in acquired aplastic anemia. It was genomic DNA that served as the template for profiling TCR beta VDJ and CDR3. TCRdb used MiXCR to reprocess the reads, holding one entry per CDR3 protein. The sample lists approximately 200,000 distinct CDR3 sequences; about half were seen once. Patients included in sequencing had previously demonstrated CD8+CD57+ cell expansion by flow cytometry. Input material: sorted CD4+, CD8+, or CD8+CD57+ T cells (not recorded which) from PBMCs. The origin of the receptors is a human donor with aplastic anemia.

This clonotype appeared a few times. The CDR3 bases are TGTGCCAGCTCACCACCCAGCGGTTTTAAAGAGACCCAGTACTTC. Translated, it gives CASSPPSGFKETQYF. The V call is TRBV18, the J call TRBJ2-5; the D gene is possibly TRBD2 (5 bases). CDR3 length equals 15 residues. V was cut by 0 bases and J by 3 bases, with 11 bases left in between. Germline CDR1 KGHSH, CDR2 LQKENI.

This clonotype was recorded a few times. V is TRBV7-2 and J is TRBJ2-7, with 10 bases identical to TRBD1. Germline V gene lookup returns CDR1 SGHTA and CDR2 FQGNSA. The CDR3 runs to 15 residues. The V and J ends lost 3 bases and 4 bases, in that order; junction bases with no gene match: 6. The CDR3 protein is CASSFRMGQGYEQYF. CDR3 bases: TGTGCCAGCAGCTTCCGGATGGGACAGGGGTACGAGCAGTACTTC.

This clonotype was counted ten times or more. The genes are TRBV11-2 and TRBJ2-1; D is unclear. Germline CDR1 is SGHAT and CDR2 is FQNNGV. The CDR3 is made up of 14 amino acids. Deletions cut 0 bases from V and 5 bases from J, with 8 bases between. The CDR3 protein is CASSLDNENNEQFF. In nucleotides, the CDR3 is TGTGCCAGCAGCTTAGATAACGAGAACAATGAGCAGTTCTTC. The full variable domain, with the rest looked up from reference TRBV11-2 and TRBJ2-1, is EAGVAQSPRYKIIEKRQSVAFWCNPISGHATLYWYQQILGQGPKLLIQFQNNGVVDDSQLPKDRFSAERLKGVDSTLKIQPAKLEDSAVYLCASSLDNENNEQFFGPGTRLTVL.

This clonotype was recorded only once. The chain combines TRBV7-9 with TRBJ1-6; 9 positions agree with TRBD1. CDR3 length: 15 residues. J lost 9 bases, V lost 5 bases, and 8 bases had no gene match. The germline V gene has CDR1 SEHNR and CDR2 FQNEAQ (reference sequence). The CDR3 bases are TGTGCCAGCAGCGACCGGGACAGGGATACTTCACCCCTCCACTTT. Protein: CASSDRDRDTSPLHF.

The sample holds many counts of this clonotype. The gene calls are TRBV19 and TRBJ2-6; the match to TRBD2 covers 11 bases. This CDR3 region has 18 residues. Germline CDR1 LNHDA, CDR2 SQIVND (reference sequence). Losses at the gene ends were 5 bases for V and 0 bases for J; bases not matched to a gene: 6. CDR3 amino acids: CASSVRLAGFSGANVLTF. For the CDR3, the DNA is TGTGCCAGTAGTGTGAGACTAGCGGGGTTCTCTGGGGCCAACGTCCTGACTTTC.

The V call is TRBV20-1, the J call TRBJ1-1; D unclear. Germline lookup yields CDR1 DFQATT and CDR2 SNEGSKA (reference sequence). V shed 5 bases and J shed 7 bases, with 14 bases lying between them. The CDR3 runs 12 residues. The CDR3 coding sequence is TGCAGTGCTGATACATATCGGAGTGAAGCTTTCTTT. This codes for CSADTYRSEAFF.

This clonotype occurred a few times. This sequence joins TRBV6-5 and TRBJ2-2; 10 nucleotides align to TRBD1. The CDR3 is made up of 16 amino acids. The germline V gene encodes CDR1 MNHEY and CDR2 SVGAGI. Germline trimming cut 6 bases from V and 6 bases from J; bases unmatched to any gene: 10. The CDR3 region has the DNA TGTGCCAGCAGATCTCCGGGACAGGGGTCCCCCGGGGAGCTGTTTTTT. Its protein product is CASRSPGQGSPGELFF.

The chain joins TRBV10-3 to TRBJ1-3; D might be TRBD1 (6 bases). CDR1 is ENHRY and CDR2 is SYGVKD in the germline V gene. Trimming stripped 4 bases from V and 0 bases from J, with 13 bases between. This CDR3 spans 16 amino acids. The CDR3 sequence is CAISGVAGASGNTIYF. The CDR3 DNA sequence: TGTGCCATCAGTGGAGTAGCGGGGGCCTCTGGAAACACCATATATTTT.

V gene TRBV2 combines with J gene TRBJ2-4; the D call may be TRBD1 or TRBD2 (6 bases each). V shed 4 bases and J shed 1 base, with 17 bases lying between them. From germline, CDR1 is SNHLY and CDR2 FYNNEI. The CDR3 has 17 amino acids. In DNA, the CDR3 is TGTGCCAGCAGTGTTGGTTGGGGGGCCGGTGCCAAAAACATTCAGTACTTC. Its translation is CASSVGWGAGAKNIQYF.

V is TRBV12-3 or TRBV12-4 and J is TRBJ2-2; TRBD1 aligns across 8 bases. V lost 6 bases and J lost 8; bases outside the gene matches: 5. The CDR3 runs to 13 residues. The DNA of the CDR3 is TGTGCCAGCAGAGCAGGGGGCGGTGGGGAGCTGTTTTTT. It codes for CASRAGGGGELFF.

This clonotype was found a few times. This rearrangement joins TRBV3-1 to TRBJ1-5; a weak D match, TRBD1 (6 bases). Germline CDR1 and CDR2: LGHDT and YNNKEL (reference sequence). This CDR3 has 17 amino acids. With 1 base removed from V and 9 bases from J, the gap between germline ends came to 22 bases. The DNA of the CDR3 is TGTGCCAGCAGCCAAGCCCCCCGGACAGCTACGGGGCTGCCCCAGCATTTT. Translation gives CASSQAPRTATGLPQHF.

This clonotype was seen many times. V is TRBV2 and J is TRBJ1-6; 9 bases fit TRBD1. V lost 7 bases to trimming and J lost 7 bases; unmatched junction nucleotides: 8. The CDR3 runs 15 residues. CDR1 and CDR2 from the germline V gene are SNHLY and FYNNEI. The CDR3 loop reads CASTPPGTGNSPLHF. The DNA of the CDR3 is TGTGCCAGCACCCCGCCCGGGACAGGGAATTCACCCCTCCACTTT. Complete variable domain (other parts from reference TRBV2 and TRBJ1-6): EPEVTQTPSHQVTQMGQEVILRCVPISNHLYFYWYRQILGQKVEFLVSFYNNEISEKSEIFDDQFSVERPDGSNFTLKIRSTKLEDSAMYFCASTPPGTGNSPLHFGNGTRLTVT.

The chain recombines TRBV20-1 with TRBJ2-3; D unresolved. The CDR3 totals 12 residues. CDR1 is DFQATT and CDR2 is SNEGSKA in the germline V gene (reference sequence). The germline V and J ends were trimmed by 3 bases and 1 base, with 5 bases remaining between them. CDR3 nucleotides: TGCAGTGCTAGTTTGGGCACAGATACGCAGTATTTT. It is translated as CSASLGTDTQYF.

This chain connects TRBV5-1 to TRBJ2-7; maybe TRBD1 (5 bases). The CDR3 extends over 14 amino acids. CDR1 SGHRS and CDR2 YFSETQ come from the germline V gene. V lost 0 bases, J lost 3 bases, and 10 bases lay in between. Written as DNA, the CDR3 is TGCGCCAGCAGCTTGGAACCACAGGACTACGAGCAGTACTTC. Its protein product is CASSLEPQDYEQYF. Supplemented by reference TRBV5-1 and TRBJ2-7, the full variable domain reads KAGVTQTPRYLIKTRGQQVTLSCSPISGHRSVSWYQQTPGQGLQFLFEYFSETQRNKGNFPGRFSGRQFSNSRSEMNVSTLELGDSALYLCASSLEPQDYEQYFGPGTRLTVT.

The chain combines TRBV7-8 with TRBJ2-2; 7 nucleotides line up with TRBD1. The V segment lost 6 bases and the J segment 5 bases; nucleotides outside the gene matches: 9. This CDR3 region has 15 residues. Germline values: CDR1 SGHVS, CDR2 FQNEAQ. In DNA form, the CDR3 reads TGTGCCAGCAGTTCCGGGACAGAGTATACCGGGGAGCTGTTTTTT. It is translated as CASSSGTEYTGELFF.

The J gene is TRBJ1-1, the V gene TRBV30; 8 nucleotides line up with TRBD1. The CDR3 spans 12 residues. V lost 1 base, J lost 8 bases, and 3 bases stayed unmatched. Per germline, CDR1 GTSNPN and CDR2 SVGIG (reference sequence). CDR3: CAWSGQGREAFF. In nucleotides, the CDR3 is TGTGCCTGGAGTGGACAGGGGCGAGAAGCTTTCTTT.

For the CDR3, the DNA is TGCGCCAGCAGTGAAACCGGGACAGGGGCCTACGAGCAGTACTTC. Its translation is CASSETGTGAYEQYF. The chain carries TRBV10-1 and TRBJ2-7; 10 bases line up with TRBD1. This CDR3 is 15 amino acids long. Per the germline V gene, CDR1 is WNHNN and CDR2 is SYGVQD (reference sequence). The junction had 4 bases not matched to a gene; V was cut back by 3 bases and J by 2 bases.

V is TRBV7-9 and J is TRBJ1-2; no clear D. V was cut by 0 bases and J by 4 bases, with 18 bases left in between. The CDR3 is 17 amino acids. CDR1 and CDR2 from the germline V gene are SEHNR and FQNEAQ (reference sequence). The CDR3 protein is CASSLARTAGMGYGYTF. CDR3 DNA: TGTGCCAGCAGCTTAGCTCGGACCGCGGGGATGGGCTATGGCTACACCTTC.

This chain joins TRBV20-1 and TRBJ1-5; D possibly corresponds to TRBD1 (5 bases). The CDR3 loop spans 14 amino acids. The V gene's germline CDR1 is DFQATT and CDR2 SNEGSKA (reference sequence). V dropped 3 bases and J dropped 11 bases, with 20 bases sitting between them. The CDR3 region has the DNA TGCAGTGCTAGCATTGGGACGGCCGGAGACGCCCAGCATTTT. Translation gives CSASIGTAGDAQHF.

This clonotype was recorded at least ten times. The chain is built from TRBV19 and TRBJ1-1; the D gene is possibly TRBD1 (6 bases). The CDR3 extends over 16 amino acids. V lost 3 bases, J lost 1 base, and 15 bases lay in between. CDR1 LNHDA and CDR2 SQIVND come from the germline V gene (reference sequence). The DNA of the CDR3 is TGTGCCAGTAGTATTGTTCTAGGGGGGGGGAACACTGAAGCTTTCTTT. Translated, it gives CASSIVLGGGNTEAFF.

CDR3 protein: CASTPGEQPQHF. The CDR3 region has the DNA TGTGCCAGCACCCCGGGAGAGCAGCCCCAGCATTTT. The chain has TRBV2 and TRBJ1-5; no firm D call. This CDR3 has 12 amino acids. Germline V gene sequence: CDR1 SNHLY, CDR2 FYNNEI. Trimming took 7 bases from V and 7 from J, leaving 11 bases between them.

At least ten counts were recorded for this clonotype. The V gene is TRBV12-3 or TRBV12-4, the J gene TRBJ1-3; TRBD1 might be the D (5 bases). V lost 2 bases and J lost 4, with 9 bases in between. The CDR3 has 14 residues. The CDR3 region has the DNA TGTGCCAGCAGTTTATTGACAGTCGGAAACACCATATATTTT. Translating gives CASSLLTVGNTIYF.